A selection of T cell receptor beta chains follows, all from one sample in a study of cytomegalovirus exposure and HLA in healthy donors. Profiled with immunoSEQ multiplex PCR; TCRdb holds only in-frame clones, not every one. Of fewer than 200,000 clones listed, 85% were seen once; the top ten hold 15% to 20%. Sequences were obtained from PBMCs. These TCRs come from a man aged 18 to 29 in good health and CMV-seropositive. The CDR3 runs from the conserved cysteine through the conserved F or W. A clone size is listed for some rows: how often the clone was seen (once, few, many), or a class if it is expanded.

j_gene: TRBJ1-2; v_gene: TRBV6-1; abundance: once; CDR3aa: CASSESRQGIWYGYTF
j_gene: TRBJ2-3; v_gene: TRBV6-1; abundance: -; CDR3aa: CASRELESTDTQYF
j_gene: TRBJ2-1; v_gene: TRBV29-1; abundance: -; CDR3aa: CSVAGYNEQFF
j_gene: TRBJ2-4; v_gene: TRBV14; abundance: -; CDR3aa: CASSTGTHLRDIQYF
j_gene: TRBJ2-1; v_gene: TRBV14; abundance: -; CDR3aa: CASSVVGEQFF
j_gene: TRBJ2-2; v_gene: TRBV27; abundance: -; CDR3aa: CASRGQGAIGELFF
j_gene: TRBJ2-7; v_gene: TRBV7-9; abundance: -; CDR3aa: CASSLEAGEAQQYF
j_gene: TRBJ1-1; v_gene: TRBV4-1; abundance: -; CDR3aa: CASSLTGGRAPEAFF
j_gene: TRBJ2-3; v_gene: TRBV7-3; abundance: once; CDR3aa: CASSLYLTDTQYF
j_gene: TRBJ2-1; v_gene: TRBV5-6; abundance: few; CDR3aa: CASSGGLSPNEQFF
j_gene: TRBJ2-2; v_gene: TRBV13; abundance: once; CDR3aa: CASSPYGAGTGELFF
j_gene: TRBJ2-3; v_gene: TRBV4-1; abundance: -; CDR3aa: CASSQEGASTQYF
j_gene: TRBJ1-1; v_gene: TRBV16; abundance: -; CDR3aa: CASSHSGSADTEAFF
j_gene: TRBJ2-7; v_gene: TRBV7-8; abundance: -; CDR3aa: CASSLAASGSIYEQYF
j_gene: TRBJ2-7; v_gene: TRBV20-1; abundance: -; CDR3aa: CSVQGGSEQYF
j_gene: TRBJ1-1; v_gene: TRBV28; abundance: -; CDR3aa: CASSPPRGRQGNTEAFF
j_gene: TRBJ1-4; v_gene: TRBV28; abundance: -; CDR3aa: CASSSGQSNEKLFF
j_gene: TRBJ2-3; v_gene: TRBV7-6; abundance: -; CDR3aa: CASSLEGKSTDTQYF
j_gene: TRBJ2-5; v_gene: TRBV6-6; abundance: once; CDR3aa: CASSPAGGQEAQYF
j_gene: TRBJ1-1; v_gene: TRBV9; abundance: -; CDR3aa: CASSSSRGRLDTEAFF
j_gene: TRBJ1-1; v_gene: TRBV19; abundance: -; CDR3aa: CASRTSMNTEAFF
j_gene: TRBJ1-2; v_gene: TRBV6-5; abundance: few; CDR3aa: CASRAGQGGSHYAF
j_gene: TRBJ2-3; v_gene: TRBV19; abundance: -; CDR3aa: CASSIRAGRPDTQYF
j_gene: TRBJ2-5; v_gene: TRBV6-1; abundance: -; CDR3aa: CASRRLQGPETQYF